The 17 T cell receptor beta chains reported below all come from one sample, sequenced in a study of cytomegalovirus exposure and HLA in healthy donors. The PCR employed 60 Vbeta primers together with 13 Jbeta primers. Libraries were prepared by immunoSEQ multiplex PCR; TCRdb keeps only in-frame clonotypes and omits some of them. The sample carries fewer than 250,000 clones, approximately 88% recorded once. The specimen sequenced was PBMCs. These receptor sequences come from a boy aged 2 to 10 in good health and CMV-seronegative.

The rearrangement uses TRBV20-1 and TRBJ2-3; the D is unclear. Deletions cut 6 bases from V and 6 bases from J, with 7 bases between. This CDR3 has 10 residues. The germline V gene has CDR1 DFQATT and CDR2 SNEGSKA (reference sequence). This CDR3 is CSAYIDTQYF. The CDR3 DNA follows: TGCAGTGCGTACATCGATACGCAGTATTTT.

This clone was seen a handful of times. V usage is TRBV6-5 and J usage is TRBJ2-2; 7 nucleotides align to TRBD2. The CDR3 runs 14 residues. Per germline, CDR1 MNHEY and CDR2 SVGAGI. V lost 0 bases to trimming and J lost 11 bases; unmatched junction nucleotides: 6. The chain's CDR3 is CASSYSGGVGELFF. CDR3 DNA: TGTGCCAGCAGTTACTCGGGAGGGGTGGGCGAGCTGTTTTTT.

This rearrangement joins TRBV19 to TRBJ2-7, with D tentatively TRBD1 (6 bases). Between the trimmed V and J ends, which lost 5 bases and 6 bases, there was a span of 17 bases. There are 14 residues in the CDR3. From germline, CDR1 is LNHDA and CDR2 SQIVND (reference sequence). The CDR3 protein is CASSPKSGAGEQYF. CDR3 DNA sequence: TGTGCCAGTAGTCCAAAGTCAGGGGCTGGCGAGCAGTACTTC.

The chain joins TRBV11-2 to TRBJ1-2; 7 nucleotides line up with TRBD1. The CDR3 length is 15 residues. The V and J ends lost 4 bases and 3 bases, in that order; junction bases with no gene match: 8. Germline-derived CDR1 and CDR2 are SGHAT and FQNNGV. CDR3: CASSSVTGEYYGYTF. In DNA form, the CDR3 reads TGTGCCAGCAGCTCTGTAACAGGGGAATACTATGGCTACACCTTC. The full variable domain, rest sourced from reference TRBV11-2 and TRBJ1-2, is EAGVAQSPRYKIIEKRQSVAFWCNPISGHATLYWYQQILGQGPKLLIQFQNNGVVDDSQLPKDRFSAERLKGVDSTLKIQPAKLEDSAVYLCASSSVTGEYYGYTFGSGTRLTVV.

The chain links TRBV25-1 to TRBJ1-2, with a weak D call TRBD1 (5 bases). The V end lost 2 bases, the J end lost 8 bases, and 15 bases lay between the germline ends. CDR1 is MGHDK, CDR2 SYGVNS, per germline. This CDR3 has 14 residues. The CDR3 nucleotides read TGTGCCAGCAGTGAAGGGTGGGGCGCGGTAGGCTACACCTTC. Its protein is CASSEGWGAVGYTF.

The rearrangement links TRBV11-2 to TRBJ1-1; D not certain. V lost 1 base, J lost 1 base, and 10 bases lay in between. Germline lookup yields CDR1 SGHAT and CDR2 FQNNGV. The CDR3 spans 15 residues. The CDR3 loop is CASSLALAANTEAFF. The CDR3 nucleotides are TGTGCCAGCAGCTTAGCATTGGCGGCGAACACTGAAGCTTTCTTT.

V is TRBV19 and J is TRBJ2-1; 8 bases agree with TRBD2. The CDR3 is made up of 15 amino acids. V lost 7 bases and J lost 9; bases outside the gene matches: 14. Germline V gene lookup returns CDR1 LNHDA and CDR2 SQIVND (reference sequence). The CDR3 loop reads CASTQGLPGGGEQFF. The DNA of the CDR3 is TGTGCCAGTACCCAGGGACTTCCGGGGGGGGGTGAGCAGTTCTTC.

The CDR3 loop reads CASSQEEGEQYF. The CDR3 nucleotides are TGTGCCAGCAGCCAAGAAGAGGGGGAGCAGTACTTC. The chain is built from TRBV4-2 and TRBJ2-5, with D possibly matching TRBD1 (6 bases). The CDR3 has 12 residues. The V and J ends lost 0 bases and 11 bases respectively, with 10 bases between them. The germline CDR1 and CDR2 sequences are LGHNA and YNFKEQ.

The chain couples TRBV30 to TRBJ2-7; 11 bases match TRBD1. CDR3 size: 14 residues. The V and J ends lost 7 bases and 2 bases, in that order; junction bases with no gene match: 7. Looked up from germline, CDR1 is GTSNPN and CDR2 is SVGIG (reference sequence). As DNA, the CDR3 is TGTGCCTCTTCTAGGACAGGGGGCGCCTACGAGCAGTACTTC. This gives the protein CASSRTGGAYEQYF.

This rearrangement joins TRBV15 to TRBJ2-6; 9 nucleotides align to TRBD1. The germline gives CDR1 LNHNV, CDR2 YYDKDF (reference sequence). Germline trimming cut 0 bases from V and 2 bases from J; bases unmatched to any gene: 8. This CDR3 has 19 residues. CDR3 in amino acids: CATSRDLQGARAGANVLTF. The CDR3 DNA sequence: TGTGCCACCAGCAGAGATCTACAGGGGGCGCGAGCTGGGGCCAACGTCCTGACTTTC.

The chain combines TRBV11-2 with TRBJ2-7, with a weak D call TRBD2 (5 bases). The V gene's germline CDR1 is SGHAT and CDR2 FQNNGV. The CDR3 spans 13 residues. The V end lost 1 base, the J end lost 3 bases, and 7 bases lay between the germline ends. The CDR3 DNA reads TGTGCCAGCAGCTTAGGACTACACTACGAGCAGTACTTC. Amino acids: CASSLGLHYEQYF.

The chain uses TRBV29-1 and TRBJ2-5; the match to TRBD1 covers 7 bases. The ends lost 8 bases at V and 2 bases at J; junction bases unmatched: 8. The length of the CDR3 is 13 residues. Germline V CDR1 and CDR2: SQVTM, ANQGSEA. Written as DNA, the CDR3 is TGCAGCTCTAGACAGGGACCTCAAGAGACCCAGTACTTC. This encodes CSSRQGPQETQYF.

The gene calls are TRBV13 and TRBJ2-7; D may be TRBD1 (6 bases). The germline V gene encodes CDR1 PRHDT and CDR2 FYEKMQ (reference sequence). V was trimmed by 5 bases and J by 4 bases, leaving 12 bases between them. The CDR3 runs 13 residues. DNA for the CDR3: TGTGCCAGCAGCCCAAACGGACAGTACGAGCAGTACTTC. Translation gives CASSPNGQYEQYF.

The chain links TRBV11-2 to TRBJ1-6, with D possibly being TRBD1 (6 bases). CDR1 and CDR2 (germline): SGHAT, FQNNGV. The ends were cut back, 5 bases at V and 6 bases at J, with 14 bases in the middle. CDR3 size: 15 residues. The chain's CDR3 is CASSPQQGTNSPLHF. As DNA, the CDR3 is TGTGCCAGCAGCCCACAGCAGGGGACTAATTCACCCCTCCACTTT.

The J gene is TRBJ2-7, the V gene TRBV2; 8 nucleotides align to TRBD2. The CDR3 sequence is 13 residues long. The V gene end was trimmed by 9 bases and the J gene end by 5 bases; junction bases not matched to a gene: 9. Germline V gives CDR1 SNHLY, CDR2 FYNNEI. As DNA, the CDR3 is TGTGCCAGTTTTCAACGGGAGGGAAACGAGCAGTACTTC. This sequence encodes CASFQREGNEQYF.

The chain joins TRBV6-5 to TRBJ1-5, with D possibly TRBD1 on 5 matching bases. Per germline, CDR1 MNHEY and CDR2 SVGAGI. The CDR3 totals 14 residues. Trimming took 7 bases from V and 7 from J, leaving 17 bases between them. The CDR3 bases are TGTGCCAGCAATCACGGGGGTCAAGGGCAGCCCCAGCATTTT. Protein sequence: CASNHGGQGQPQHF.

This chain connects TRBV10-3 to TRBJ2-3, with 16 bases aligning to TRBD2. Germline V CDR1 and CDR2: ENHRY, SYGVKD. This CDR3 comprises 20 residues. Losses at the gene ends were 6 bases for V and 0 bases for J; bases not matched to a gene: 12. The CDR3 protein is CAISRQDGTSGGASTDTQYF. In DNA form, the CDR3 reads TGTGCCATCAGCCGTCAAGACGGGACTAGCGGGGGGGCTAGCACAGATACGCAGTATTTT.